The clone carrying this T cell receptor (beta chain) has ten or more counts. Antigen: not known. A single record per CDR3 protein comes from TCRdb applying MiXCR to the 5' RACE reads. The sample shows approximately 21,000 distinct CDR3 sequences, roughly 3% of them seen only once. Stated time point: sample taken at primary tumor resection. The study sequenced unsorted whole RNA from tumor, nontumor lung or frozen PBMC. The donors, about 78 patients with untreated early-stage non-small cell lung cancer, provided the samples. The data originate from a study of spatial heterogeneity in lung cancer. The overall study: Beta-chain sequences consistently outnumbered alpha-chain sequences in detection. Unique TCR and UMI combinations averaged more than ten appearances each in raw reads. Study-wide results and limits: Circulating ubiquitous expanded tumor TCRs were observed more frequently at resection than at follow-up.

The CDR3 totals 15 residues. Germline loops: CDR1 MNHEY, CDR2 SMNVEV (reference sequence). The J segment lost 0 bases and the V segment lost 6 bases, leaving 4 bases of the junction unmatched. The genes are TRBV27 and TRBJ2-4; 8 nucleotides agree with TRBD2. This specimen was PBMCs, taken at surgery. The sequence came from a female donor with early-stage non-small cell lung cancer. The CDR3, as DNA: TGTGCCAGCAGCCGGGAGGGCCTAGCCAAAAACATTCAGTACTTC. Translating it yields CASSREGLAKNIQYF.